Below, one T cell receptor beta chain is given with its context. This clonotype was counted at least ten times. Its recognized antigen is unknown. Base-call qualities are not available, and no considerably larger clone is one nucleotide away. The data originate from a study of T cells in Graves' hyperthyroidism and ophthalmopathy (dated by TCRdb to the late 2010s). About the investigation overall: Peripheral blood was sampled at the time of initial diagnosis, prior to any treatment. Prospective prediction of ophthalmopathy was tested in an independent validation cohort of fewer than 20 hyperthyroidism patients and some 17 patients who later progressed to ophthalmopathy. TCR Vbeta CDR3 sequencing of 140 or so peripheral blood samples (43 ophthalmopathy, 75 to 80 hyperthyroidism and approximately 17 progressor patients) is reported in the paper. To identify distinguishing TCR V-J signatures, a discovery cohort of 100 patients was used, comprising 43 with Graves' ophthalmopathy and approximately 58 with stable Graves' hyperthyroidism. Thyroid tissue and blood T-cell repertoires from six Graves' hyperthyroidism patients were also compared in the study. After sampling, hyperthyroidism patients received methimazole starting at 30 mg daily, and ophthalmopathy patients received high-dose intravenous methylprednisolone. The 75 to 100 discovery patients were randomly divided into training and test sets at a 7:3 ratio.

Here is what the overall study found, with its caveats: A model built on a 13 V-J signature distinguished ophthalmopathy from stable hyperthyroidism, reaching 85% to 90% sensitivity and under 84% specificity in cross-validation and 80%/75% in testing. Sample size was not statistically predetermined, and blinding of investigators to group allocation was not performed. Most expanded thyroid clonotypes (frequency above 0.001) were also detected in blood, a finding suggesting that blood repertoires may reflect thyroid immune responses. In validation, progression to ophthalmopathy was predicted by the model with around 70% sensitivity and 72% to 80% specificity, a median of around 6.5 months before onset.

TCR beta CDR3 regions were amplified from RNA transcripts. A first-round RT-PCR of the TCR CDR3 used the HTBI primer set with the Qiagen OneStep RT-PCR kit. Libraries were constructed in a second round of multiplex PCR, after which size selection and purification were carried out. Paired-end sequencing of the libraries was performed with 100 bp reads on an Illumina HiSeq2000. Under the source paper's analysis protocol: SOAPnuke was used to process the raw data, throwing out any read that contained adapters or uncalled bases, had a mean Phred below 15, or lacked an exact constant-primer or identifier match. High-quality paired reads were merged using COPE v1.2.5, and each unique nucleotide sequence was defined as a clonotype. MiTCR v1.1 was used to align clonotypes to the IMGT TRBV, TRBD and TRBJ reference segments. Only V-J combinations with frequency above 0.0001, covering roughly 99% of repertoires, were analysed. The TCS score was defined as the ratio of F50 (clonal expansion) to E x V (chaos), calculated using BLOSUM62-based TCRdist between CDR3 peptides within each V-J. Welch's t-statistics and random forest reduced 514 V-J features to roughly 13, which were used in a naive Bayes classifier (R e1071). TCRdb reran the public reads through fastp at Q25 and MiXCR, keeping productive beta chains. Entries that share a CDR3 protein sequence are merged under the most common genes and DNA. TCRdb assigned the V and J calls; the authors' analysis was not used. Counted in this sample were a few hundred thousand distinct CDR3 sequences; approximately 15% of them appeared once. Of the sample, about 17% is held by the ten largest clones.

V and J are trimmed by 0 bases and 10 bases, and the gene matches miss 6 bases of the junction. As encoded in the germline V gene (reference sequence), CDR1 is SEHNR while CDR2 is FQNEAQ. Taken from cysteine to phenylalanine, the CDR3 has 16 residues. Kept here is only the CDR3 DNA, which spans 48 bases and is read in frame from base 1. Graves' hyperthyroidism was defined as stable when no progression to ophthalmopathy occurred over 18 months of follow-up. Hyperthyroidism patients were aged 18 to 65 years and newly diagnosed, with disease duration of less than 2 months. Any patient with an uncontrolled infection, another autoimmune disease, pregnancy or lactation was excluded. Diagnoses were established on the basis of clinical symptoms, serum thyroxine and TRAb, thyroid ultrasound, and orbital computed tomography. PBMCs were isolated from about 10 ml of fresh peripheral blood by Ficoll-Paque density gradient centrifugation. Trizol reagent was used to extract total RNA, and RNA quality was then checked on an Agilent 2100 Bioanalyzer.

The sequence came from a woman in her late teens or twenties with Graves' hyperthyroidism. Sequencing was performed on blood. The sequence links TRBV7-9 to TRBJ2-1; the junction holds 13 bases that match TRBD2. The DNA sequence is given as TGTGCCAGCAGCTTAGCCCGGACTAGCGGGGGACCCGAGCAGTTCTTC. This is translated as CASSLARTSGGPEQFF.